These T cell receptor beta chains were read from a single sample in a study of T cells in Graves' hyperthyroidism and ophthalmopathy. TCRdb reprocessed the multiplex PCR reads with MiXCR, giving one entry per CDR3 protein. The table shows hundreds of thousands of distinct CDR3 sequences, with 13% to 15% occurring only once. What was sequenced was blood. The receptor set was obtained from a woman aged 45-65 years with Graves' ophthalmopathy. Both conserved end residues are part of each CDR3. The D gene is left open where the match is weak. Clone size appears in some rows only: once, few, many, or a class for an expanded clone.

cdr3_aa: CASSRGGTSGSSYNEQFF; j_call: TRBJ2-1; v_call: TRBV3-1; clone_size: many; d_call: TRBD2
cdr3_aa: CASSFRQGMARTEAFF; j_call: TRBJ1-1; v_call: TRBV5-6; clone_size: few; d_call: .
cdr3_aa: CASSPPGTGHPHYGYTF; j_call: TRBJ1-2; v_call: TRBV3-2; clone_size: many; d_call: .
cdr3_aa: CATSPGLPTDTQYF; j_call: TRBJ2-3; v_call: TRBV15; clone_size: many; d_call: .
cdr3_aa: CASSLNRGPFGTEAFF; j_call: TRBJ1-1; v_call: TRBV12-3/TRBV12-4; clone_size: few; d_call: TRBD1
cdr3_aa: CSARDSQGYGYTF; j_call: TRBJ1-2; v_call: TRBV20-1; clone_size: many; d_call: .
cdr3_aa: CSSYVGQKNTEAFF; j_call: TRBJ1-1; v_call: TRBV29-1; clone_size: few; d_call: TRBD1
cdr3_aa: CAWGLAVGTQYF; j_call: TRBJ2-5; v_call: TRBV30; clone_size: many; d_call: TRBD2
cdr3_aa: CASSQRHANTEAFF; j_call: TRBJ1-1; v_call: TRBV3-1; clone_size: many; d_call: .
cdr3_aa: CASSPQGAGYGYTF; j_call: TRBJ1-2; v_call: TRBV6-1; clone_size: few; d_call: TRBD1
cdr3_aa: CSVAGQGWNEQFF; j_call: TRBJ2-1; v_call: TRBV29-1; clone_size: many; d_call: TRBD1
cdr3_aa: CASSQVTGETFF; j_call: TRBJ1-1; v_call: TRBV4-3; clone_size: .; d_call: TRBD1
cdr3_aa: CASSELGGRAEETQYF; j_call: TRBJ2-5; v_call: TRBV25-1; clone_size: .; d_call: TRBD2
cdr3_aa: CASRSNGGIYEQYF; j_call: TRBJ2-7; v_call: TRBV5-1; clone_size: .; d_call: .
cdr3_aa: CASSLYTGQGAWEQYF; j_call: TRBJ2-7; v_call: TRBV28; clone_size: many; d_call: TRBD1
cdr3_aa: CAWRSGTNTGELFF; j_call: TRBJ2-2; v_call: TRBV30; clone_size: few; d_call: .
cdr3_aa: CASSFHRGLNTDTQYF; j_call: TRBJ2-3; v_call: TRBV27; clone_size: few; d_call: .
cdr3_aa: CSVEEAGDRVVTEAFF; j_call: TRBJ1-1; v_call: TRBV29-1; clone_size: many; d_call: TRBD1
cdr3_aa: CASSANRDRNSYEQYF; j_call: TRBJ2-7; v_call: TRBV19; clone_size: .; d_call: TRBD1
cdr3_aa: CASSNILAGNTGELFF; j_call: TRBJ2-2; v_call: TRBV11-2; clone_size: .; d_call: TRBD2
cdr3_aa: CASSQEGGGLANEKLFF; j_call: TRBJ1-4; v_call: TRBV4-3; clone_size: few; d_call: .
cdr3_aa: CSARRLAGSTGELFF; j_call: TRBJ2-2; v_call: TRBV20-1; clone_size: many; d_call: TRBD2
cdr3_aa: CATGEGRVRQETQYF; j_call: TRBJ2-5; v_call: TRBV28; clone_size: many; d_call: TRBD2
cdr3_aa: CASSFRVNTGELFF; j_call: TRBJ2-2; v_call: TRBV12-3/TRBV12-4; clone_size: .; d_call: .
cdr3_aa: CASSYPGLAGATGELFF; j_call: TRBJ2-2; v_call: TRBV7-2; clone_size: few; d_call: TRBD2
cdr3_aa: CASSLLGSPLHF; j_call: TRBJ1-6; v_call: TRBV12-3/TRBV12-4; clone_size: many; d_call: .
cdr3_aa: CSVGLVGGELFF; j_call: TRBJ2-2; v_call: TRBV29-1; clone_size: .; d_call: TRBD2
cdr3_aa: CSASNGQGGYSNQPQHF; j_call: TRBJ1-5; v_call: TRBV20-1; clone_size: many; d_call: TRBD1
cdr3_aa: CASSSRPRGSEQFF; j_call: TRBJ2-1; v_call: TRBV11-1; clone_size: many; d_call: .
cdr3_aa: CASSSSGLAGVGDNEQFF; j_call: TRBJ2-1; v_call: TRBV7-8; clone_size: many; d_call: TRBD2
cdr3_aa: CASSPVVQDNYGYTF; j_call: TRBJ1-2; v_call: TRBV18; clone_size: few; d_call: .
cdr3_aa: CASSLEIGPTDTQYF; j_call: TRBJ2-3; v_call: TRBV13; clone_size: many; d_call: .
cdr3_aa: CARSQVRGEQYF; j_call: TRBJ2-7; v_call: TRBV4-1; clone_size: .; d_call: .
cdr3_aa: CASSPPWGNTEAFF; j_call: TRBJ1-1; v_call: TRBV18; clone_size: many; d_call: .
cdr3_aa: CASSLLGRRTEAFF; j_call: TRBJ1-1; v_call: TRBV28; clone_size: many; d_call: .
cdr3_aa: CASSTTSGAISPLHF; j_call: TRBJ1-6; v_call: TRBV2; clone_size: many; d_call: .
cdr3_aa: CASSDPGQGGTGELFF; j_call: TRBJ2-2; v_call: TRBV6-2/TRBV6-3; clone_size: once; d_call: TRBD1
cdr3_aa: CASSLGQGPNEQFF; j_call: TRBJ2-1; v_call: TRBV13; clone_size: many; d_call: .
cdr3_aa: CASSFRSYQPQHF; j_call: TRBJ1-5; v_call: TRBV6-2/TRBV6-3; clone_size: .; d_call: .
cdr3_aa: CASSQGGVGVPVLNTEAFF; j_call: TRBJ1-1; v_call: TRBV14; clone_size: few; d_call: .
cdr3_aa: CASSPLATSYNEQFF; j_call: TRBJ2-1; v_call: TRBV7-6; clone_size: many; d_call: .
cdr3_aa: CASSQGLAPLHF; j_call: TRBJ1-6; v_call: TRBV6-2/TRBV6-3; clone_size: few; d_call: TRBD1
cdr3_aa: CASSGGAGPNTGELFF; j_call: TRBJ2-2; v_call: TRBV5-4; clone_size: once; d_call: TRBD2
cdr3_aa: CASTVGASYEQYF; j_call: TRBJ2-7; v_call: TRBV2; clone_size: many; d_call: .
cdr3_aa: CSARVGSWGRGEQFF; j_call: TRBJ2-1; v_call: TRBV20-1; clone_size: many; d_call: .
cdr3_aa: CASSRDRGYTGELFF; j_call: TRBJ2-2; v_call: TRBV11-2; clone_size: many; d_call: TRBD1
cdr3_aa: CASSTRLAEQFF; j_call: TRBJ2-1; v_call: TRBV6-2/TRBV6-3; clone_size: .; d_call: TRBD2
cdr3_aa: CAWTSRDRDNSPLHF; j_call: TRBJ1-6; v_call: TRBV30; clone_size: many; d_call: TRBD1
cdr3_aa: CASTRSGLQETQYF; j_call: TRBJ2-5; v_call: TRBV11-3; clone_size: many; d_call: TRBD2
cdr3_aa: CASSLSSFPYNEQFF; j_call: TRBJ2-1; v_call: TRBV5-1; clone_size: few; d_call: .
cdr3_aa: CASSQDWLAGEYEQYF; j_call: TRBJ2-7; v_call: TRBV4-3; clone_size: .; d_call: TRBD2